This passage covers 19 T cell receptor beta chains from one sample sequenced in a study of glioma-infiltrating T cells. Using RNA template, CDR3s of TCR alpha and beta were amplified with iRepertoire arm-PCR. TCRdb passed the multiplex PCR reads through MiXCR, listing each CDR3 protein once. The sample yields 300,000 to 450,000 distinct CDR3 sequences, roughly 41% seen once. The sample was glioma tissue, nonneoplastic brain tissue, or PBMCs (not recorded which). Source of these receptors: a human donor with low-grade glioma or glioblastoma, undergoing nonglioma brain surgery, or in good health (not recorded which).

This clonotype was seen a handful of times. The chain carries TRBV15 and TRBJ1-4; D call uncertain. V gave up 0 bases and J gave up 0 bases, with 8 bases separating them. This CDR3 is 16 amino acids long. Germline CDR1 LNHNV, CDR2 YYDKDF (reference sequence). CDR3 in DNA: TGTGCCACCAGCAGAGAACACGGAGCAACTAATGAAAAACTGTTTTTT. Its translation: CATSREHGATNEKLFF.

The rearrangement links TRBV12-3 or TRBV12-4 to TRBJ2-3; D is unresolved. The CDR3 is 15 amino acids. Trimming removed 3 bases at V and 0 bases at J, with 10 bases between. The CDR3 reads CASSLERTSTDTQYF. The CDR3 DNA reads TGTGCCAGCAGTTTGGAGCGTACTAGCACAGATACGCAGTATTTT.

The J gene is TRBJ2-1, the V gene TRBV20-1, with TRBD1 identical over 9 bases. V gave up 1 base and J gave up 3 bases; unmatched junction bases: 10. CDR1 is DFQATT and CDR2 is SNEGSKA in the germline V gene (reference sequence). CDR3 length: 17 residues. CDR3 bases: TGCAGTGCTAGAGCCCCGACAGGGGGTTTTCTCTACAATGAGCAGTTCTTC. It is translated as CSARAPTGGFLYNEQFF.

The CDR3 protein is CSARKAGRMNTEAFF. The CDR3 DNA reads as TGCAGTGCTAGAAAGGCAGGGCGCATGAACACTGAAGCTTTCTTT. The gene calls are TRBV20-1 and TRBJ1-1, with D possibly matching TRBD1 (5 bases). V was pared by 2 bases and J by 0 bases, with 13 bases between. CDR1 and CDR2 (germline): DFQATT, SNEGSKA (reference sequence). The length of the CDR3 is 15 residues.

The chain uses TRBV12-3 or TRBV12-4 and TRBJ2-1; perhaps TRBD1 as D (6 bases). CDR3 length: 12 residues. Trimming shortened V by 4 bases and J by 11 bases, and 12 bases separated the two germline ends. The CDR3 protein is CASSSTGKKQFF. The CDR3 coding sequence is TGTGCCAGCAGTTCCACAGGGAAAAAGCAGTTCTTC.

Turning to this clonotype: A read error is possible here, since a much larger clone lies one base away. V and J are TRBV20-1 and TRBJ1-6; D unresolved. The CDR3 covers 12 residues. CDR1 and CDR2 (germline): DFQATT, SNEGSKA (reference sequence). For the CDR3, the DNA is TGCAGTGCTACGGCGGCTATTTCACCCCTCAACTTT. Protein sequence: CSATAAISPLNF.

This clonotype was found a few times. The CDR3 protein is CASPKTSDSYNEQFF. The CDR3 bases are TGTGCCAGCCCGAAGACTAGTGACTCCTACAATGAGCAGTTCTTC. The chain recombines TRBV2 with TRBJ2-1; weak D call: TRBD2 (6 bases). The CDR3 has 15 amino acids. Germline CDR1 reads SNHLY; CDR2 reads FYNNEI. V was trimmed by 8 bases and J by 0 bases, leaving 14 bases between them. The whole variable domain, remainder taken from reference TRBV2 and TRBJ2-1, is EPEVTQTPSHQVTQMGQEVILRCVPISNHLYFYWYRQILGQKVEFLVSFYNNEISEKSEIFDDQFSVERPDGSNFTLKIRSTKLEDSAMYFCASPKTSDSYNEQFFGPGTRLTVL.

On this clonotype: Since no conserved phenylalanine or tryptophan closes the CDR3, a read error is the likely cause. The chain uses TRBV7-2 and TRBJ2-1; 9 bases agree with TRBD2. The CDR3 spans 15 residues. Germline V gives CDR1 SGHTA, CDR2 FQGNSA. V shed 3 bases and J 3 bases; nucleotides not matched to a gene: 3. This CDR3 reads CASSLVAGDYNEQFS. The CDR3 nucleotides are TGTGCCAGCAGCTTGGTAGCGGGAGACTACAATGAGCAGTTCTCC.

In the case of this clonotype: Just one base apart from a much larger clone, this may be a read error. The genes are TRBV6-5 and TRBJ2-5; D remains ambiguous. The germline gives CDR1 MNHEY, CDR2 SVGAGI. V was cut by 5 bases and J by 1 base, with 17 bases left in between. This CDR3 has 16 residues. The DNA of the CDR3 is TGTGCCAGCAGTGAAACAGCGAGAGGTCTCCAAGAGACCCAGTACTTC. Translating it yields CASSETARGLQETQYF.

This clonotype was recorded many times. The gene calls are TRBV6-2 or TRBV6-3 and TRBJ2-7; TRBD1 matches at 9 bases. The CDR3 has 14 amino acids. Germline values: CDR1 MNHEY, CDR2 SVGEGT. Trimming removed 2 bases from V and 3 bases from J; junction bases left unmatched: 2. The CDR3 loop reads CASSYGTGFYEQYF. CDR3 nucleotides: TGTGCCAGCAGTTACGGGACAGGGTTCTACGAGCAGTACTTC.

The J gene is TRBJ2-1, the V gene TRBV20-1; D assignment may be TRBD1 or TRBD2 (6 bases each). V was clipped by 3 bases and J by 12 bases, with 15 bases between them. This CDR3 has 12 residues. The V gene's germline CDR1 is DFQATT and CDR2 SNEGSKA (reference sequence). CDR3 sequence reads: CSARDRPGAQFF. CDR3 DNA sequence: TGCAGTGCTAGGGACCGTCCGGGGGCGCAGTTCTTC.

As regards this clonotype: Lacking the conserved final phenylalanine or tryptophan, this CDR3 likely reflects a read error. V usage is TRBV7-9 and J usage is TRBJ2-5; D is possibly TRBD2 (6 bases). V lost 4 bases and J 4 bases, leaving 16 bases between the germline ends. Germline loops: CDR1 SEHNR, CDR2 FQNEAQ (reference sequence). CDR3 length: 15 amino acids. The DNA for the CDR3 is TGTGCCAGCAGCTCATGGGAATCGGGGGTAGAGACCCAGTACCTC. Its translation is CASSSWESGVETQYL.

This clonotype appeared a few times. The CDR3 nucleotides read TGTGCCAGCAACGCCGGGACAGGGTCGAACAATGAGCAGTTCTTC. Its protein product is CASNAGTGSNNEQFF. The rearrangement uses TRBV7-2 and TRBJ2-1; TRBD1 matches at 9 bases. This CDR3 is 15 amino acids long. Trimming at V came to 7 bases and at J to 5 bases, leaving 9 bases not matched to a gene. Germline V gene data show CDR1 as SGHTA and CDR2 as FQGNSA. Filled out from reference TRBV7-2 and TRBJ2-1, the complete variable domain reads GAGVSQSPSNKVTEKGKDVELRCDPISGHTALYWYRQSLGQGLEFLIYFQGNSAPDKSGLPSDRFSAERTGGSVSTLTIQRTQQEDSAVYLCASNAGTGSNNEQFFGPGTRLTVL.

V usage is TRBV15 and J usage is TRBJ2-1; either TRBD1 or TRBD2 may supply D (5 bases each). Trimming took 1 base from V and 7 from J, leaving 20 bases between them. Germline CDR1 reads LNHNV; CDR2 reads YYDKDF (reference sequence). CDR3 length: 17 residues. CDR3 in DNA: TGTGCCACCAGCAGAGCCCCCCGGGGCCCGAGAGGGAATGAGCAGTTCTTC. It yields the protein CATSRAPRGPRGNEQFF.

Only a few counts were recorded for this clonotype. CDR3 in DNA: TGTGCCAGCAGTGAAGGACTAGCGAGCACAGATACGCAGTATTTT. This codes for CASSEGLASTDTQYF. The chain joins TRBV2 to TRBJ2-3, with TRBD2 identical over 8 bases. CDR1 and CDR2 from the germline V gene are SNHLY and FYNNEI. The CDR3 has 15 amino acids. V dropped 1 base and J dropped 0; count of bases not matched to a gene: 0.

About this clonotype: A much larger clone lies a single base off, so this may be a read error. The chain employs TRBV15 and TRBJ1-2, with a tentative D call TRBD1 (5 bases). CDR3 size: 13 residues. Germline V gene lookup returns CDR1 LNHNV and CDR2 YYDKDF (reference sequence). The V and J ends lost 5 bases and 0 bases respectively, with 7 bases between them. The DNA of the CDR3 is TGTGCCACCAGCGTACAGGCTAACTATGGCTACACCTTC. Protein product: CATSVQANYGYTF.

This clonotype was seen more than once but under ten times. J is TRBJ2-7 and V is TRBV18; 10 bases line up with TRBD1. After removal of 3 bases from V and 2 bases from J, the junction contained 4 bases not matched to a gene. Germline-derived CDR1 and CDR2 are KGHSH and LQKENI. The CDR3 has 15 amino acids. The CDR3 loop reads CASSPGTGVTYEQYF. CDR3 nucleotides: TGTGCCAGCTCACCCGGGACAGGGGTTACCTACGAGCAGTACTTC.

A few counts support this clonotype. V is TRBV4-1 and J is TRBJ2-4, with D unclear. Germline V CDR1 and CDR2: MGHRA, YSYEKL. The CDR3 runs 12 residues. V shed 4 bases and J shed 8 bases, with 9 bases lying between them. This chain's CDR3 is CASSPGWDIQYF. For the CDR3, the DNA is TGCGCCAGCAGCCCCGGTTGGGACATTCAGTACTTC.

To note about this clonotype: A much bigger clone sits one base away, suggesting this may be a read error. The chain carries TRBV20-1 and TRBJ2-7; maybe TRBD2 (6 bases). V was clipped by 4 bases and J by 6 bases, with 16 bases between them. The CDR3 runs 13 residues. Germline values: CDR1 DFQATT, CDR2 SNEGSKA (reference sequence). The CDR3 protein is CSATRDSPCEQYF. The CDR3 nucleotides are TGCAGTGCTACGAGGGACTCCCCCTGCGAGCAGTACTTC.